This T cell receptor (beta chain) appears in the sequencing data of a study of glioma-infiltrating T cells after dendritic cell vaccination. Per the germline V gene, CDR1 is LNHNV and CDR2 is YYDKDF (reference sequence). Trimming cost V 0 bases and J 10 bases; bases outside gene matches: 9. This CDR3 has 16 amino acids. Sequenced by immunoSEQ multiplex PCR; TCRdb stores in-frame clones only, minus some. The sample lists tens of thousands of clones, 70% to 90% seen once, with about 9% in the top ten. Regarding time point: after dendritic cell vaccination, including at tumor progression/relapse. This rearrangement joins TRBV15 to TRBJ1-6, with TRBD1 matching over 7 bases. Material: blood, obtained after dendritic cell vaccination. This clonotype was obtained from a human donor with glioblastoma. Here the CDR3 reads CATSRDPDRVRSPLHF. The CDR3 nucleotides are TGTGCCACCAGCAGAGATCCTGACAGGGTTAGGTCACCCCTCCACTTT.